This record covers a single T cell receptor beta chain. Sequencing was performed with immunoSEQ multiplex PCR; in TCRdb, only in-frame clones are kept and a portion is missing. Seen here are 81,000 or so clones, around four fifths observed once, and the top ten hold approximately 12%. These data come from a study of blood T cell repertoires in COVID-19. Whole-study context: Nucleic acid was either cDNA or gDNA, and it came from T cells, B-cell-depleted T cells, or PBMCs.

Trimming removed 4 bases at V and 2 bases at J, with 9 bases between. Per germline, CDR1 MNHEY and CDR2 SVGEGT. The CDR3 is made up of 14 amino acids. The sequence derives from a woman in her 70s with active or convalescent COVID-19. The specimen sequenced was peripheral blood. The gene calls are TRBV6-2 or TRBV6-3 and TRBJ1-3; D is perhaps TRBD1 (5 bases). This chain's CDR3 is CASSSRVPGNTIYF. The CDR3, as DNA: TGTGCCAGCAGTTCCAGGGTCCCTGGAAACACCATATATTTT.